This is a list of T cell receptor beta chains from one sample in a study of blood T cells in healthy people across ages. MiXCR, applied by TCRdb to the 5' RACE reads, yields one record per CDR3 protein. The sample records around 800,000 distinct CDR3 sequences, about 42% being singletons. Sequenced material: blood. These receptors originate from a man aged 80 or over in good health. Both conserved end residues are part of each CDR3. A D gene is named only where the DNA matches it firmly. Only part of the rows carry a size: once, few, many, or a class if the clone is expanded.

d_call: TRBD2
j_call: TRBJ2-5
clone_size: many
cdr3_length: 15
v_call: TRBV4-3
cdr3_aa: CASSPIGGGSETQYF
cdr3_nt: TGCGCCAGCAGCCCAATTGGGGGAGGGTCAGAGACCCAGTACTTC

d_call: NA
j_call: TRBJ1-2
clone_size: NA
cdr3_length: 14
v_call: TRBV29-1
cdr3_aa: CSVAGDSNNYGYTF
cdr3_nt: TGCAGCGTTGCGGGCGACAGTAACAACTATGGCTACACCTTC

d_call: NA
j_call: TRBJ1-1
clone_size: NA
cdr3_length: 19
v_call: TRBV4-3
cdr3_aa: CASSQDWKSWAGEGTEAFF
cdr3_nt: TGCGCCAGCAGCCAAGATTGGAAGTCCTGGGCAGGGGAGGGCACTGAAGCTTTCTTT

d_call: NA
j_call: TRBJ1-2
clone_size: NA
cdr3_length: 15
v_call: TRBV6-6
cdr3_aa: CASSSPATVNYGYTF
cdr3_nt: TGTGCCAGCAGTTCCCCAGCGACGGTTAACTATGGCTACACCTTC

d_call: TRBD2
j_call: TRBJ2-7
clone_size: NA
cdr3_length: 15
v_call: TRBV20-1
cdr3_aa: CSASELAGGPNEQYF
cdr3_nt: TGCAGTGCTAGTGAACTAGCGGGAGGGCCCAATGAGCAGTACTTC

d_call: NA
j_call: TRBJ2-5
clone_size: NA
cdr3_length: 15
v_call: TRBV11-2
cdr3_aa: CASSSDPEGGETQYF
cdr3_nt: TGTGCCAGCAGCTCAGATCCTGAGGGCGGAGAGACCCAGTACTTC

d_call: TRBD2
j_call: TRBJ2-1
clone_size: many
cdr3_length: 17
v_call: TRBV29-1
cdr3_aa: CSVESGRAGGHYNEQFF
cdr3_nt: TGCAGCGTTGAATCAGGGCGCGCGGGAGGGCATTACAATGAGCAGTTCTTC

d_call: NA
j_call: TRBJ2-7
clone_size: NA
cdr3_length: 14
v_call: TRBV9
cdr3_aa: CASSHRGASYEQYF
cdr3_nt: TGTGCCAGCAGCCATCGAGGGGCTTCCTACGAGCAGTACTTC

d_call: TRBD1
j_call: TRBJ1-2
clone_size: NA
cdr3_length: 15
v_call: TRBV7-2
cdr3_aa: CASSLAKFTGGGYTF
cdr3_nt: TGTGCCAGCAGCTTAGCGAAATTCACAGGGGGCGGCTACACCTTC

d_call: NA
j_call: TRBJ1-1
clone_size: NA
cdr3_length: 16
v_call: TRBV20-1
cdr3_aa: CSARDTGRQVNTEAFF
cdr3_nt: TGCAGTGCTAGAGATACAGGGAGACAGGTGAACACTGAAGCTTTCTTT

d_call: TRBD2
j_call: TRBJ2-7
clone_size: few
cdr3_length: 13
v_call: TRBV28
cdr3_aa: CASRSGSIYEQYF
cdr3_nt: TGTGCCAGCAGGAGCGGGAGTATCTACGAGCAGTACTTC

d_call: TRBD1
j_call: TRBJ1-4
clone_size: NA
cdr3_length: 15
v_call: TRBV12-3/TRBV12-4
cdr3_aa: CASSYPGTGLEKLFF
cdr3_nt: TGTGCCAGCAGTTATCCCGGGACAGGGCTTGAAAAACTGTTTTTT

d_call: TRBD2
j_call: TRBJ2-7
clone_size: few
cdr3_length: 14
v_call: TRBV7-2
cdr3_aa: CASSLRTSDYEQYF
cdr3_nt: TGTGCCAGCAGCTTAAGGACTAGCGACTACGAGCAGTACTTC

d_call: NA
j_call: TRBJ2-3
clone_size: few
cdr3_length: 16
v_call: TRBV12-3/TRBV12-4
cdr3_aa: CASSPRPGLSTDTQYF
cdr3_nt: TGTGCCAGCAGTCCCAGGCCGGGACTTAGCACAGATACGCAGTATTTT

d_call: NA
j_call: TRBJ2-1
clone_size: few
cdr3_length: 16
v_call: TRBV24-1
cdr3_aa: CATSDLFYGEADEQFF
cdr3_nt: TGTGCCACCAGTGATTTATTTTACGGGGAGGCCGATGAGCAGTTCTTC

d_call: NA
j_call: TRBJ1-2
clone_size: NA
cdr3_length: 13
v_call: TRBV10-3
cdr3_aa: CAISDPPNYGYTF
cdr3_nt: TGTGCCATCAGTGACCCCCCTAACTATGGCTACACCTTC

d_call: TRBD2
j_call: TRBJ2-1
clone_size: NA
cdr3_length: 16
v_call: TRBV6-2/TRBV6-3
cdr3_aa: CASSFSGRPPNNEQFF
cdr3_nt: TGTGCCAGCAGTTTTAGCGGGAGGCCCCCAAACAATGAGCAGTTCTTC

d_call: NA
j_call: TRBJ1-5
clone_size: few
cdr3_length: 15
v_call: TRBV18
cdr3_aa: CASSLADSSNQPQHF
cdr3_nt: TGTGCCAGCTCACTAGCGGACAGTAGCAATCAGCCCCAGCATTTT

d_call: TRBD2
j_call: TRBJ2-3
clone_size: NA
cdr3_length: 17
v_call: TRBV7-2
cdr3_aa: CASSGRLAGAGPDTQYF
cdr3_nt: TGTGCCAGCAGCGGACGACTAGCGGGGGCGGGCCCAGATACGCAGTATTTT

d_call: TRBD2
j_call: TRBJ2-3
clone_size: NA
cdr3_length: 14
v_call: TRBV10-3
cdr3_aa: CAISVGGGTDTQYF
cdr3_nt: TGTGCCATCAGTGTCGGGGGGGGCACAGATACGCAGTATTTT

d_call: NA
j_call: TRBJ2-5
clone_size: few
cdr3_length: 16
v_call: TRBV21-1
cdr3_aa: CASSKEGDRAQETQYF
cdr3_nt: TGTGCCAGCAGCAAAGAAGGGGACAGGGCACAAGAGACCCAGTACTTC

d_call: TRBD2
j_call: TRBJ2-7
clone_size: NA
cdr3_length: 16
v_call: TRBV9
cdr3_aa: CASSVALAGVGSEQYF
cdr3_nt: TGTGCCAGCAGCGTAGCTCTAGCGGGAGTCGGCAGTGAGCAGTACTTC

d_call: TRBD2
j_call: TRBJ2-5
clone_size: NA
cdr3_length: 15
v_call: TRBV5-1
cdr3_aa: CASSLFGTSGETQYF
cdr3_nt: TGCGCCAGCAGCTTGTTCGGGACTAGTGGGGAGACCCAGTACTTC